The clone carrying this T cell receptor (beta chain) was detected a few times. Its antigen is not identified. This sample was taken from a study of tumor-infiltrating lymphocytes in localized non-small cell lung cancer. Produced via immunoSEQ multiplex PCR; TCRdb's table is partial and in-frame only. The sample records about 15,000 clones, about 65% being singletons. The V end was cut by 6 bases, the J end by 2 bases, with 15 bases between. In germline, CDR1 is MNHEY, CDR2 SVGAGI. This CDR3 is 15 amino acids long. Study-wide findings and caveats: Different pieces of the same tissue went to different assays, confounding technical variation with intratumor heterogeneity.

This chain connects TRBV6-5 to TRBJ2-3; maybe TRBD2 (6 bases). This clonotype was sampled from a human donor with non-small cell lung cancer. Material: lung tumor tissue. CDR3 in amino acids: CASSRGVGYTDTQYF. In nucleotides, the CDR3 is TGTGCCAGCAGCCGCGGGGTAGGGTACACAGATACGCAGTATTTT.